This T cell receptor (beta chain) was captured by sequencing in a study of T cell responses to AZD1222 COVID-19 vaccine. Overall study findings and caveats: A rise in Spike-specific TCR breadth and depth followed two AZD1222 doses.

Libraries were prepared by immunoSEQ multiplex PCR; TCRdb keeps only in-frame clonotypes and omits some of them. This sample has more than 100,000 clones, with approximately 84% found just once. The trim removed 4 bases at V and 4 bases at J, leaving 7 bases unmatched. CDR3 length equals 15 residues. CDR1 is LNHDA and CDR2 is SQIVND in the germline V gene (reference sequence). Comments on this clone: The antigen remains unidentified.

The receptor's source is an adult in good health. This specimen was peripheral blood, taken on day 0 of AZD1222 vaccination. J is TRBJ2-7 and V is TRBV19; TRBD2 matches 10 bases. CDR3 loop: CASSTLAGEPYEQYF. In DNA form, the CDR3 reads TGTGCCAGTAGTACCCTAGCGGGAGAACCATACGAGCAGTACTTC.